This paragraph reports one T cell receptor (beta chain). The data belong to a study of blood T cell repertoires in COVID-19. The V gene end was trimmed by 6 bases and the J gene end by 6 bases; junction bases not matched to a gene: 7. In germline, CDR1 is SEHNR, CDR2 FQNEAQ (reference sequence). The CDR3 has 14 residues. Original processing notes: Estimation of nucleated cell counts relied on the amplification of reference gene primers. Method: immunoSEQ multiplex PCR; TCRdb's copy keeps in-frame clones and lacks some. The V and J calls and the clone size are those of that table, but D and trimming were determined from the DNA. This sample has some 78,000 clones, with 75% to 90% found just once.

Sequences were obtained from peripheral blood. The sequence derives from a man aged 65-85 years with active or convalescent COVID-19. The chain couples TRBV7-9 to TRBJ1-5; 8 bases fit TRBD1. The CDR3 here is CASSTQGAPQPQHF. In DNA, the CDR3 is TGTGCCAGCAGTACCCAGGGGGCGCCTCAGCCCCAGCATTTT.